This T cell receptor (beta chain) stems from a study of T cell repertoires in cytomegalovirus infection. Study information: Signatures in public TCR beta sequences pointed to both CMV infection and matching HLA type.

Study findings and constraints: What dominated the ex vivo response were HLA-C-restricted CMV-specific TCR beta clonotypes. Carriers of CMV and the relevant HLA type were discriminated by public TCR beta frequency.

The CDR3 runs to 20 residues. The germline V gene has CDR1 MNHEY and CDR2 SVGEGT. V shed 2 bases, J shed 0 bases, and the junction held 18 bases outside the gene matches. A single record per CDR3 protein comes from TCRdb applying MiXCR to the reads. The sample has approximately 110,000 distinct CDR3 sequences; over 30% are singletons. Points on this clonotype: No antigen is known for it.

The sample here was CD8+ T cells from cultured PBMCs, taken from culture after CMV antigen stimulation. This clonotype was obtained from a human donor in good health (CMV status not recorded). Some clones in this sample may be carry-over from other donors' samples. This rearrangement joins TRBV6-2 or TRBV6-3 to TRBJ1-1; 7 nucleotides align to TRBD1. CDR3 coding DNA: TGTGCCAGCAGTTACCACTTAGTCCTTCCCGGGACAGTAATGAACACTGAAGCTTTCTTT. This sequence encodes CASSYHLVLPGTVMNTEAFF.